This T cell receptor (beta chain) was documented in a study of shared clonotypes between healthy human individuals. Study-wide findings and caveats: Clonotype sharing among donors was thought likely to change with sequencing depth.

Comments on this clone: What it binds is unknown.

V gave up 1 base and J gave up 1 base, with 10 bases separating them. This CDR3 has 14 amino acids. Germline assignment: CDR1 GTSNPN and CDR2 SVGIG (reference sequence). Running of the assay took place at deep level. The repertoire was sequenced with immunoSEQ multiplex PCR; TCRdb's copy has only in-frame clones and lacks some. The sample yields some 2,500,000 clones, under 95% seen once. The receptor was derived from a man aged 18 to 30 in good health. Some clones in this sample may be carry-over from other donors' samples. The J gene is TRBJ1-2, the V gene TRBV30; unclear D gene. The source material was naive CD4+ T cells from PBMCs. Subset reported: CD45RA+ positively selected. The CDR3 coding sequence is TGTGCCTGGAGTGCACCCCCCCGTAACTATGGCTACACCTTC. It yields the protein CAWSAPPRNYGYTF.